This T cell receptor beta chain was captured by sequencing in a study of shared clonotypes between healthy human individuals. Findings and caveats of the study: Rarefaction analysis demonstrated incomplete sorted-subset sequencing notwithstanding large depth.

The CDR3 consists of 13 residues. V dropped 0 bases and J dropped 8 bases, with 13 bases sitting between them. Germline CDR1 is GTSNPN and CDR2 is SVGIG (reference sequence). Roughly 210 ng DNA, 30,000 or so T cell genomes, went into each sorted-subset replicate PCR. TCRdb's copy holds only in-frame clones and misses some; the assay was immunoSEQ multiplex PCR. This table has about 2.4 million clones, approximately 92% appearing once. Partitioning of CD4+ cells yielded a CD45RA+ naive subset and a CD45RA-negative memory subset. In the case of this clone: No antigen is known for it.

The rearrangement joins TRBV30 to TRBJ1-2; D unclear. The origin of this receptor is a man between 18 and 35 years old in good health. The sequencing input was naive CD4+ T cells sorted from blood. Described subset: CD45RA+ positively selected. The CDR3 nucleotides are TGTGCCTGGAGTGTAATTCTTTGGGAGGGCTACACCTTC. It yields the protein CAWSVILWEGYTF. The full variable domain, rest sourced from reference TRBV30 and TRBJ1-2, is SQTIHQWPATLVQPVGSPLSLECTVEGTSNPNLYWYRQAAGRGLQLLFYSVGIGQISSEVPQNLSASRPQDRQFILSSKKLLLSDSGFYLCAWSVILWEGYTFGSGTRLTVV.